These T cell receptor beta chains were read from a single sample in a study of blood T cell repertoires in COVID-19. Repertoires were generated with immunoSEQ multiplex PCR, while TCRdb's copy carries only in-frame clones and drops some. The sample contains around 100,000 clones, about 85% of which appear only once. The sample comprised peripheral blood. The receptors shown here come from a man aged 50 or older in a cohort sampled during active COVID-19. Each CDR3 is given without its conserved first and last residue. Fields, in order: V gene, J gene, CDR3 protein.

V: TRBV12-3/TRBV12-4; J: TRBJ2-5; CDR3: ASSLTGGETQY
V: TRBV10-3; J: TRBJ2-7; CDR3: AISIMAEQY
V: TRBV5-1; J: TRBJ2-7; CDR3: ASSLWGTGSEQY
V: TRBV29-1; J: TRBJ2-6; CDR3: SVGGRPGGNVLT
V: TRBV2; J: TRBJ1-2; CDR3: ASSVRDRGGYT
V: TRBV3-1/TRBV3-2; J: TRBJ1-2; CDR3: ASSQGLSGLSYGYT
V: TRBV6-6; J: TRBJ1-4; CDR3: ASSPSGQIEKLF
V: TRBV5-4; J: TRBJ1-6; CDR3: ASSPAGQGADSPLH
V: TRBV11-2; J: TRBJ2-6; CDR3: ASSAWDRRNSGANVLT
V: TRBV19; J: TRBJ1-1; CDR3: ASSSPGDTEAF
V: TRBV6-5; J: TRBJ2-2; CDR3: ASSYREEGGELF
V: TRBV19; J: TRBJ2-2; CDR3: ASSLSGTVVTGELF
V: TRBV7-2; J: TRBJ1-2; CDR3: ASSLVGAGNGYT
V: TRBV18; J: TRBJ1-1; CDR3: ASSPDRGLLRSTEAF
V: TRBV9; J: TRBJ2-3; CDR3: ASSVASGADTQY
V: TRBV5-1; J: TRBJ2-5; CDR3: ASSSGQGARETQY
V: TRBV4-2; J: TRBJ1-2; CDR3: ASSQISNYGYT
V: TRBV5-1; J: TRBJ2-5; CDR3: ASSIDGRGGVETQY
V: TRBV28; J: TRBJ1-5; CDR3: ASSWDNRQPQH
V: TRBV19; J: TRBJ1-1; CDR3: ASSRGQRTGGDTEAF
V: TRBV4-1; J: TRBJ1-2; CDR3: ASSQGQANYGYT
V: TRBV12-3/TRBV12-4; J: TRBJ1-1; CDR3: ASVGPGGTEAF
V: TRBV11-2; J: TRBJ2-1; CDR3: ASSHGDEQF
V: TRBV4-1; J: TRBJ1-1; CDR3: ASSHQGLSEAF
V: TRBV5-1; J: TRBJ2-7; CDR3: ASNDGTTYEQY
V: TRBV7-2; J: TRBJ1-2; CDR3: ASSSRTAYGYT
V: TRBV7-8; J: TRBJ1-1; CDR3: ASSLSVNTEAF
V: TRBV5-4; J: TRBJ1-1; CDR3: ASSLAGQRNTEAF
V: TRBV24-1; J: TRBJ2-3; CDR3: ATSVRDTQY
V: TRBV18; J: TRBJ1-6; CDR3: ASSPPPGSSYNSPLH
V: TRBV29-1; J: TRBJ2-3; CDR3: SVFGLAGGPDTQY
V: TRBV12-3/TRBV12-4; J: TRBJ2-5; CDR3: ASGGTVGWTQY
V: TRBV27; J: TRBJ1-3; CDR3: ASKGAAGNTIY
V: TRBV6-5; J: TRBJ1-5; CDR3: ASSRQGEGNQPQH
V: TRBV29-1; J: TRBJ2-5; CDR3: SARDSPPAQY
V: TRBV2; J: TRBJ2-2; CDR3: ASRRYTGELF
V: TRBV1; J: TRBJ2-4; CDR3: TSSQQSLAKNIQY
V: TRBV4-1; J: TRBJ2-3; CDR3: ASSQGLATDTQY
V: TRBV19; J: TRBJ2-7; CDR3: ASSIQRGGIDEQY
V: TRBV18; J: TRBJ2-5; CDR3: ASSPGGEETQY
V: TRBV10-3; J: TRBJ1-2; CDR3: AISESQDGYGYT
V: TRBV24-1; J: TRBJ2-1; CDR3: ATSEADSSLTDEQF
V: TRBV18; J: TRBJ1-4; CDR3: ASSPSDYEKLF
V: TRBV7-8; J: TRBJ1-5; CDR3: ASSFGDSNQPQH
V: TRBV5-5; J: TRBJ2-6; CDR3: ASSPGSSGANVLT
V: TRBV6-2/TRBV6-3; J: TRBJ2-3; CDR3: ASSYGQAARTDTQY
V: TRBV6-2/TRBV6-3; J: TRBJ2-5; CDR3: ASSYRQTRETQY
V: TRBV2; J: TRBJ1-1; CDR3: ASSVRTAGEAF
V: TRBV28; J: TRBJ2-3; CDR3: ASRNSLDTQY
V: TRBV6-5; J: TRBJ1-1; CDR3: ASSLQGRFGAF